Listed below are T cell receptor beta chains from one sample, sequenced in a study of blood T cell repertoires in COVID-19. Profiling relied on immunoSEQ multiplex PCR, and the TCRdb table lists in-frame clones only, not all of them. The table lists about 190,000 clones, roughly 78% of them singletons. The source material was peripheral blood. The receptor set was obtained from an elderly woman with active or convalescent COVID-19. The CDR3 runs from the conserved cysteine through the conserved F or W.

v_call	j_call	cdr3_aa
TRBV28	TRBJ1-6	CASREDSHTNSPLHF
TRBV7-2	TRBJ1-5	CASSSMGGGNQPQHF
TRBV3-1/TRBV3-2	TRBJ2-5	CASSHLVRTLETQYF
TRBV18	TRBJ1-5	CASSAQGAVSNQPQHF
TRBV18	TRBJ1-1	CASSHEDIPNTEAFF
TRBV5-1	TRBJ2-1	CASRQGFDEQFF
TRBV19	TRBJ1-5	CATELGQYSNQPQHF
TRBV30	TRBJ1-4	CAWSCNRLFF
TRBV2	TRBJ1-6	CASRPGLEKGSPLHF
TRBV5-4	TRBJ2-3	CASSLTSTDTQYF
TRBV5-6	TRBJ2-1	CASSYKQGSYNEQFF
TRBV19	TRBJ2-4	CASTPGGKNIQYF
TRBV4-1	TRBJ1-1	CASSQDPRGLLTEAFF